Sequencing of this T cell receptor (beta chain) was carried out in a study of blood T cells in healthy people across ages. Study-wide results and limits: It was held that the diversity estimates obtained from one million T cells were underestimates.

Comments on this clonotype: Antigen unknown.

Sample-barcoded 5' priming and a J-beta primer mix drove a second PCR of roughly 7 to 11 cycles. TCRdb re-called the 5' RACE reads with MiXCR, one entry per CDR3 protein. The table lists around 780,000 distinct CDR3 sequences, 56% of them singletons. This CDR3 is built from 13 residues. The V gene's germline CDR1 is DFQATT and CDR2 SNEGSKA (reference sequence). Every donor gave 9.5 to 10 milliliters of peripheral blood. The sample consisted of blood. The clonotype was recovered from a man aged 40-49 years in good health. V and J are TRBV20-1 and TRBJ2-4, with a possible D match to TRBD1 (6 bases). The DNA end favors TRBJ2-7, so the J call may be wrong. In nucleotides, the CDR3 is TGCAGTGCCGCCGCCCGGGACAAACCCGAGCAGTACTTC. Amino acid sequence: CSAAARDKPEQYF.